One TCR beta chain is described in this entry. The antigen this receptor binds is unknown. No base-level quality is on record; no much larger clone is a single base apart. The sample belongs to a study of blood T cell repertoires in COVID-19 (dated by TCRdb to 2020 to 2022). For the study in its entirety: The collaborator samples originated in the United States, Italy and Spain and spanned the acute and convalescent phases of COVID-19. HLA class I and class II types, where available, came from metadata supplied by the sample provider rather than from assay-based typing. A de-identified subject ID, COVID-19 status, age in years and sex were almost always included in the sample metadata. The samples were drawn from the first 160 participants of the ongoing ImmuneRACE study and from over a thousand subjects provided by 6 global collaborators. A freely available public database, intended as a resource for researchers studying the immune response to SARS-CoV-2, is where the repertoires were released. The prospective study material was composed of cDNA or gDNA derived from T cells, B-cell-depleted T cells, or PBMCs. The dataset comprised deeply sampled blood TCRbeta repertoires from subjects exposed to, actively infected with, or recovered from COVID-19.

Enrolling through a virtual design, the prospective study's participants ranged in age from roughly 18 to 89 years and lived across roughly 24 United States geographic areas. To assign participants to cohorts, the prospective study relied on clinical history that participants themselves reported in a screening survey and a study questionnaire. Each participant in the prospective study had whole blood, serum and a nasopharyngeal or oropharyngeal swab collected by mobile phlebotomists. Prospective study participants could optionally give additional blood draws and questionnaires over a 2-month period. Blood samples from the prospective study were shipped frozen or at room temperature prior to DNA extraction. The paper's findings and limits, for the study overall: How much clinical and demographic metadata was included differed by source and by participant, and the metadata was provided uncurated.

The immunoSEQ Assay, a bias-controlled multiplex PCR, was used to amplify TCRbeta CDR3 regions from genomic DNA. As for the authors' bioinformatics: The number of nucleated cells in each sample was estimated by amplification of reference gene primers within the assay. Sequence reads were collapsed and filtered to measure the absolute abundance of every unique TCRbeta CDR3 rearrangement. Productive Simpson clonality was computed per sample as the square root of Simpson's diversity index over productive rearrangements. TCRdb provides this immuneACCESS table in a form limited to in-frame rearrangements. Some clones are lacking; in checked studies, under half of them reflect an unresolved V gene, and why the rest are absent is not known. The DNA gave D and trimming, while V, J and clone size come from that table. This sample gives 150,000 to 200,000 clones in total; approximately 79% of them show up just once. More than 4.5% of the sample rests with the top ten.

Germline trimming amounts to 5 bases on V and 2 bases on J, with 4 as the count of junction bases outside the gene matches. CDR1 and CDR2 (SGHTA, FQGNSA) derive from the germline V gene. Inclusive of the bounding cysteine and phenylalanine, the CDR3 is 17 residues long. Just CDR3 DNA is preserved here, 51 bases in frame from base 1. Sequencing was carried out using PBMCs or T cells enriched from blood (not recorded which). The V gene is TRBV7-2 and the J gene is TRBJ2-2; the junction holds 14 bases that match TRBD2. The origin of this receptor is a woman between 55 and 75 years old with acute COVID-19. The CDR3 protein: CASSRTSGGSNTGELFF. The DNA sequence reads TGTGCCAGCAGCCGGACTAGCGGGGGGTCAAACACCGGGGAGCTGTTTTTT.